This T cell receptor (beta chain) comes out of a study of regulatory T cells in long-lasting Graves disease. Germline V gene sequence: CDR1 MDHEN, CDR2 SYDVKM. V gave up 6 bases and J gave up 4 bases, with 21 bases separating them. The CDR3 has 17 residues. This clonotype was seen a few times. Its antigen is still unknown. Overall study results and limits: Among samples with persistent disease, TRBV28, TRBJ1-2 and TRBJ2-5 were favored.

TCR beta libraries were built with iRepertoire HTBI primers and Arm-PCR of CDR3 regions. In the original processing: Across samples, roughly 64 TRBV and more than twelve TRBJ segments were found. Via MiXCR, TCRdb re-called the multiplex PCR reads, giving one row per CDR3 protein. None of the V and J calls come from the authors' own analysis; TCRdb made them. Counted here are approximately 380,000 distinct CDR3 sequences, around 21% occurring once; the ten biggest clones make up around 20%. Noted time point: persistent/refractory GD, antithyroid drugs over 5 years with positive TRAb. From RNA extracted from PBMCs, the TCR library was made. Graves' disease diagnosis used American Thyroid Association guidelines. It was an endocrinology department in Xi'an, China, that provided the patients.

The sequence derives from a female donor with Graves disease. The chain joins TRBV28 to TRBJ2-2; D uncertain. Sequenced here: peripheral blood mononuclear cells (PBMCs), sampled when the disease was refractory, from a patient treated with antithyroid drugs. The CDR3 DNA sequence: TGTGCCAGCAGGCTACCTATAACGGACCAAGGCACCGGGGAGCTGTTTTTT. Its translation is CASRLPITDQGTGELFF.